The 27 T cell receptor beta chains below all came from one sample that was sequenced in a study of radiotherapy plus CTLA-4 blockade in lung cancer. Using immunoSEQ multiplex PCR, the repertoire was profiled, and TCRdb retains in-frame clones only, with some absent. This table holds roughly 88,000 clones, about four fifths found once. Source: peripheral blood, taken from a patient treated with radiotherapy plus ipilimumab. The receptors were gathered from a human donor with non-small cell lung cancer who had stable disease on radiotherapy plus ipilimumab.

The chain recombines TRBV18 with TRBJ2-7, with D unresolved. CDR3 length: 17 residues. Trimming left V 0 bases short and J 4 bases short, with 19 bases between. CDR1 and CDR2 (germline): KGHSH, LQKENI. The CDR3: CASSPPTTSSLGYEQYF. CDR3 coding DNA: TGTGCCAGCTCACCACCTACGACTTCTTCTCTCGGGTACGAGCAGTACTTC.

The chain is built from TRBV7-2 and TRBJ2-3, with D hard to call. V lost 0 bases and J 4 bases, leaving 8 bases between the germline ends. Looked up from germline, CDR1 is SGHTA and CDR2 is FQGNSA. The CDR3 sequence is 14 residues long. The CDR3 reads CASSLATTADTQYF. DNA of the CDR3: TGTGCCAGCAGCTTAGCTACCACCGCAGATACGCAGTATTTT.

V usage is TRBV27 and J usage is TRBJ1-2; TRBD1 agrees at 8 bases. CDR3 size: 13 residues. Unmatched junction bases numbered 7, after V lost 5 bases and J lost 8 bases. Germline V CDR1 and CDR2: MNHEY, SMNVEV (reference sequence). CDR3 bases: TGTGCCAGCAGTGGACAGGGAGTAGGAGGCTACACCTTC. This codes for CASSGQGVGGYTF.

The V gene is TRBV25-1, the J gene TRBJ2-3, with D uncertain. In germline, CDR1 is MGHDK, CDR2 SYGVNS. Trimming removed 4 bases at V and 6 bases at J, with 8 bases between. This CDR3 region has 12 residues. CDR3 sequence reads: CASSGIEDTQYF. In nucleotides, the CDR3 is TGTGCCAGCAGTGGGATAGAGGATACGCAGTATTTT.

This clone was picked up one time. This chain uses TRBV4-1 with TRBJ2-7; 7 nucleotides match TRBD1. The germline gives CDR1 MGHRA, CDR2 YSYEKL. The CDR3 is 14 amino acids. Trimming took 2 bases from V and 1 from J; bases not matched to a gene: 2. DNA for the CDR3: TGCGCCAGCAGCCAAAGACAGGGATCCTACGAGCAGTACTTC. Amino acids: CASSQRQGSYEQYF.

This chain connects TRBV10-3 to TRBJ1-1; TRBD1 matches 11 bases. The CDR3 extends over 14 amino acids. V shed 11 bases, J shed 4 bases, and the junction held 9 bases outside the gene matches. Germline V gene data show CDR1 as ENHRY and CDR2 as SYGVKD. This CDR3 is CAGGTGGEGTEAFF. CDR3 bases: TGTGCCGGCGGGACAGGGGGAGAGGGCACTGAAGCTTTCTTT.

There are a few counts of this clone. This chain joins TRBV28 and TRBJ1-2; TRBD1 matches 7 bases. The CDR3 spans 10 residues. Germline V gene data show CDR1 as MDHEN and CDR2 as SYDVKM. J lost 8 bases, V lost 9 bases, and 3 bases had no gene match. The CDR3 DNA reads TGTGCCAGTAGACAGGGAGGCTACACCTTC. It yields the protein CASRQGGYTF.

Concerning this clone itself: The sample carries other DNA sequences with the same CDR3. V gene TRBV18 combines with J gene TRBJ2-5; a weak D match, TRBD1 (6 bases). The germline CDR1 and CDR2 sequences are KGHSH and LQKENI. This CDR3 is built from 14 residues. The V and J ends lost 3 bases and 2 bases respectively, with 10 bases between them. The CDR3 DNA reads TGTGCCAGCTCACCGTCACAGGGACAAGAGACCCAGTACTTC. Its translation is CASSPSQGQETQYF. The whole variable domain, filled in from reference TRBV18 and TRBJ2-5, reads NAGVMQNPRHLVRRRGQEARLRCSPMKGHSHVYWYRQLPEEGLKFMVYLQKENIIDESGMPKERFSAEFPKEGPSILRIQQVVRGDSAAYFCASSPSQGQETQYFGPGTRLLVL.

The CDR3 DNA sequence: TGTGCCACCAGCAGAGGGAGGGTTGCTTCACCCCTCCACTTT. Translating gives CATSRGRVASPLHF. The rearrangement links TRBV15 to TRBJ1-6, with D unresolved. The length of the CDR3 is 14 residues. Germline CDR1 reads LNHNV; CDR2 reads YYDKDF (reference sequence). V was shortened by 1 base and J by 9 bases, with 10 bases between the two germline ends.

This chain connects TRBV6-4 to TRBJ2-3, with D tentatively TRBD1 (5 bases). This CDR3 region has 13 residues. V dropped 8 bases and J dropped 4 bases, with 13 bases sitting between them. CDR1 and CDR2 (germline): MRHNA, SNTAGT. CDR3 coding DNA: TGTGCCAGCGGTAGGGGTAACTCAGATACGCAGTATTTT. Amino acids: CASGRGNSDTQYF.

The rearrangement joins TRBV28 to TRBJ2-7, with D hard to call. CDR1 is MDHEN, CDR2 SYDVKM, per germline. The CDR3 length is 14 residues. The V gene lost 6 bases and the J gene lost 4 bases, with 16 bases spanning the gap. The CDR3 nucleotides are TGTGCCAGCAGCCCCGGTTCAGGTTGGTACGAGCAGTACTTC. As protein: CASSPGSGWYEQYF.

The chain carries TRBV2 and TRBJ2-5, with 9 bases aligning to TRBD2. Trimming cost V 3 bases and J 6 bases; bases outside gene matches: 8. The CDR3 is made up of 15 amino acids. Germline CDR1 and CDR2: SNHLY and FYNNEI. In DNA, the CDR3 is TGTGCCAGCAGTGAGGGGACTAGCAGCCTGCAGACCCAGTACTTC. Its protein product is CASSEGTSSLQTQYF.

J is TRBJ1-3 and V is TRBV29-1; 8 bases match TRBD1. From germline, CDR1 is SQVTM and CDR2 ANQGSEA. Trimming at V came to 5 bases and at J to 0 bases, leaving 6 bases not matched to a gene. CDR3 size: 15 residues. CDR3 DNA sequence: TGCAGCGTTCAAGGTGGACAGGGCTCTGGAAACACCATATATTTT. Translating it yields CSVQGGQGSGNTIYF.

The chain is built from TRBV25-1 and TRBJ1-6; D gene ambiguous. The V gene's germline CDR1 is MGHDK and CDR2 SYGVNS. The CDR3 has 14 residues. Trimming shortened V by 2 bases and J by 4 bases, and 6 bases separated the two germline ends. The CDR3 reads CASSELFYNSPLHF. The CDR3 bases are TGTGCCAGCAGTGAACTCTTTTATAATTCACCCCTCCACTTT.

In this sample, this clone turned up once. The chain uses TRBV6-1 and TRBJ2-7; no clear D. The germline gives CDR1 MNHNS, CDR2 SASEGT. V lost 1 base and J lost 2, with 9 bases in between. The CDR3 loop spans 14 amino acids. In DNA, the CDR3 is TGTGCCAGCAGTGAAGTTAGGCCTCCCTACGAGCAGTACTTC. Protein product: CASSEVRPPYEQYF.

J is TRBJ2-7 and V is TRBV9; D gene unclear. CDR3 length: 15 amino acids. Looked up from germline, CDR1 is SGDLS and CDR2 is YYNGEE. The V and J ends lost 1 base and 0 bases respectively, with 11 bases between them. This CDR3 reads CASSVSAHLSYEQYF. DNA of the CDR3: TGTGCCAGCAGCGTATCGGCACACCTCTCCTACGAGCAGTACTTC. Full variable domain (missing parts from reference TRBV9 and TRBJ2-7): DSGVTQTPKHLITATGQRVTLRCSPRSGDLSVYWYQQSLDQGLQFLIQYYNGEERAKGNILERFSAQQFPDLHSELNLSSLELGDSALYFCASSVSAHLSYEQYFGPGTRLTVT.

The chain employs TRBV13 and TRBJ2-3, with D possibly called TRBD1 or TRBD2 (6 bases each). The CDR3 extends over 15 amino acids. Trimming shortened V by 5 bases and J by 5 bases, and 17 bases separated the two germline ends. Germline CDR1 reads PRHDT; CDR2 reads FYEKMQ (reference sequence). The chain's CDR3 is CASSARGRLGDTQYF. CDR3 nucleotide sequence: TGTGCCAGCAGCGCCCGGGGGCGATTGGGAGATACGCAGTATTTT.

The rearrangement links TRBV5-1 to TRBJ1-1, with no clear D. Trimming removed 0 bases at V and 1 base at J, with 7 bases between. Germline CDR1 and CDR2: SGHRS and YFSETQ. This CDR3 is 14 amino acids long. For the CDR3, the DNA is TGCGCCAGCAGCTTGGAATCGAGGAACACTGAAGCTTTCTTT. Its protein product is CASSLESRNTEAFF.

This clone appeared a single time. The rearrangement joins TRBV9 to TRBJ1-6, with 7 bases aligning to TRBD1. V shed 5 bases and J 6 bases; nucleotides not matched to a gene: 8. The CDR3 has 15 residues. From germline, CDR1 is SGDLS and CDR2 YYNGEE. DNA for the CDR3: TGTGCCAGCAGGAGCGGGACAGCGGTTAATTCACCCCTCCACTTT. Residues: CASRSGTAVNSPLHF.

The chain combines TRBV11-2 with TRBJ2-5, with 7 bases fitting TRBD2. Germline assignment: CDR1 SGHAT and CDR2 FQNNGV. CDR3 length: 14 amino acids. V lost 1 base to trimming and J lost 2 bases; unmatched junction nucleotides: 1. The CDR3 loop reads CASSLGGGQETQYF. The CDR3 DNA follows: TGTGCCAGCAGCTTAGGCGGGGGTCAAGAGACCCAGTACTTC.

V gene TRBV28 combines with J gene TRBJ2-1; tentative D call: TRBD2 (6 bases). The CDR3 covers 19 residues. Trimming pared 5 bases from V and 5 bases from J, leaving 28 bases between. Germline lookup yields CDR1 MDHEN and CDR2 SYDVKM. The CDR3 protein is CASSIFALRGRKGHNEQFF. The CDR3 DNA reads TGTGCCAGCAGTATCTTTGCCCTTAGAGGGAGGAAGGGGCACAATGAGCAGTTCTTC.

The CDR3 loop reads CASKRLADPSYEQYF. Written as DNA, the CDR3 is TGTGCCAGCAAGCGTTTAGCGGACCCCTCCTACGAGCAGTACTTC. The chain carries TRBV6-6 and TRBJ2-7; a possible D gene is TRBD2 (6 bases). The CDR3 has 15 amino acids. Per the germline V gene, CDR1 is MNHNY and CDR2 is SVGAGI (reference sequence). Between the trimmed V and J ends, which lost 7 bases and 0 bases, there was a span of 16 bases.

This rearrangement joins TRBV13 to TRBJ2-2; 13 bases align to TRBD2. Trimming cost V 1 base and J 5 bases; bases outside gene matches: 10. Germline CDR1 is PRHDT and CDR2 is FYEKMQ (reference sequence). The CDR3 totals 19 residues. CDR3 region: CASSLAQLAGGRRTGELFF. As DNA, the CDR3 is TGTGCCAGCAGCTTAGCCCAACTAGCGGGGGGGCGAAGGACCGGGGAGCTGTTTTTT.

About this clone: Germline and junction disagree at one end, which may indicate a read error. The chain employs TRBV18 and TRBJ2-5; a weak D match, TRBD2 (5 bases). Germline V gene data show CDR1 as KGHSH and CDR2 as LQKENI. The CDR3 is 15 residues long. DNA for the CDR3: TGTGCCAACTCACCCGAGAAAGGAGGAAAGGAGACCCAGTACTTC. Translating gives CANSPEKGGKETQYF.

This chain connects TRBV29-1 to TRBJ2-1; D possibly matches TRBD1 or TRBD2 (7 bases each). The CDR3 contains 15 residues. The germline CDR1 and CDR2 sequences are SQVTM and ANQGSEA. Deletions cut 2 bases from V and 6 bases from J, with 17 bases between. CDR3 protein: CSVEKGAGGGNEQFF. The CDR3 DNA follows: TGCAGCGTTGAAAAAGGAGCAGGGGGGGGCAATGAGCAGTTCTTC.

The CDR3 nucleotides are TGCGCCAGCAGCCTTGGATCACTAGCGGGTAGGAAAGATACGCAGTATTTT. It codes for CASSLGSLAGRKDTQYF. The chain couples TRBV4-1 to TRBJ2-3; 9 nucleotides align to TRBD2. The ends lost 4 bases at V and 5 bases at J; junction bases unmatched: 13. Germline V CDR1 and CDR2: MGHRA, YSYEKL. CDR3 length equals 17 residues.

The chain uses TRBV18 and TRBJ1-2; 7 bases agree with TRBD1. This CDR3 spans 13 amino acids. CDR1 is KGHSH and CDR2 is LQKENI in the germline V gene. V gave up 6 bases and J gave up 4 bases; unmatched junction bases: 5. As DNA, the CDR3 is TGTGCCAGCTCCCCCGGACAGGTCTATGGCTACACCTTC. Translating gives CASSPGQVYGYTF.